This TCR beta chain emerged from a study of technical replicates of blood from several donors. Trimming at V came to 4 bases and at J to 6 bases, leaving 9 bases not matched to a gene. This CDR3 is built from 16 residues. Germline V lookup: CDR1 PRHDT, CDR2 FYEKMQ (reference sequence). This clone was counted only a few times. Only in-frame clones appear in the TCRdb table, and some are missing; sequencing was by immunoSEQ multiplex PCR. The data contain 55,000 to 75,000 clones, about nine tenths of them singletons. The TCR was taken from a human donor in good health. Some clones in this sample may be carry-over from other donors' samples. Input material: PBMCs. The rearrangement joins TRBV13 to TRBJ2-1; 10 nucleotides match TRBD1. The CDR3 sequence is CASSSLSGTGVNEQFF. The CDR3 DNA follows: TGTGCCAGCAGCTCATTGTCCGGGACAGGGGTCAATGAGCAGTTCTTC.